This is a list of T cell receptor beta chains from one sample in a study of T cells in Graves' hyperthyroidism and ophthalmopathy. One entry per CDR3 protein, called by TCRdb with MiXCR from the multiplex PCR reads. There are approximately 640,000 distinct CDR3 sequences in the sample; over 40% occur only once, and less than 8.5% lies in the top ten. Sequencing was performed on peripheral blood or thyroid tissue (not recorded which). The receptors here all came from an adult man with Graves' disease, either hyperthyroidism or ophthalmopathy (not recorded which). The CDR3 runs from the conserved cysteine through the conserved F or W. The order of the fields is V gene, D gene, J gene, clone size, CDR3 protein, CDR3 DNA. The D gene is left open where the match is weak. Clone size is shown for a subset of rows, as once, few, many or a class of expanded clone.

v_call: TRBV6-1
d_call: .
j_call: TRBJ2-7
clone_size: few
cdr3_aa: CASTSPPNDEQYF
cdr3_nt: TGTGCCAGCACCTCCCCCCCGAATGACGAGCAGTACTTC

v_call: TRBV12-3/TRBV12-4
d_call: .
j_call: TRBJ1-6
clone_size: many
cdr3_aa: CASLGADSPLHF
cdr3_nt: TGTGCCAGCCTGGGAGCGGATTCACCCCTCCACTTT

v_call: TRBV7-8
d_call: .
j_call: TRBJ1-2
clone_size: many
cdr3_aa: CASWKGLSYTF
cdr3_nt: TGTGCCAGTTGGAAGGGGTTGAGCTACACCTTC

v_call: TRBV10-2
d_call: .
j_call: TRBJ2-5
clone_size: few
cdr3_aa: CASALRGGETQYF
cdr3_nt: TGCGCCAGCGCGTTAAGGGGTGGGGAGACCCAGTACTTC

v_call: TRBV7-6
d_call: .
j_call: TRBJ1-1
clone_size: once
cdr3_aa: CASSQDLANTEAFF
cdr3_nt: TGTGCCAGCAGCCAAGATCTGGCGAACACTGAAGCTTTCTTT

v_call: TRBV24-1
d_call: .
j_call: TRBJ1-1
clone_size: .
cdr3_aa: CATSDGGADTEAFF
cdr3_nt: TGTGCCACCAGTGATGGAGGGGCCGACACTGAAGCTTTCTTT

v_call: TRBV5-4
d_call: .
j_call: TRBJ2-7
clone_size: .
cdr3_aa: CASSFGGFREQYF
cdr3_nt: TGTGCCAGCAGCTTTGGGGGTTTCCGCGAGCAGTACTTC

v_call: TRBV2
d_call: .
j_call: TRBJ2-3
clone_size: .
cdr3_aa: CASNTVTDTQCF
cdr3_nt: TGTGCCAGCAACACAGTCACAGATACGCAGTGTTTT

v_call: TRBV7-9
d_call: TRBD1
j_call: TRBJ2-7
clone_size: .
cdr3_aa: CASSVDRTSPSYEQYF
cdr3_nt: TGTGCCAGCAGCGTGGACAGGACCTCTCCTTCCTACGAGCAGTACTTC

v_call: TRBV12-3/TRBV12-4
d_call: .
j_call: TRBJ1-6
clone_size: many
cdr3_aa: CASSLGSDNSPLHF
cdr3_nt: TGTGCCAGCAGTTTGGGCAGTGATAATTCACCCCTCCACTTT

v_call: TRBV5-6
d_call: TRBD2
j_call: TRBJ2-5
clone_size: few
cdr3_aa: CASTRLAGDQETQYF
cdr3_nt: TGTGCCAGCACCCGACTAGCGGGGGACCAAGAGACCCAGTACTTC

v_call: TRBV9
d_call: TRBD2
j_call: TRBJ2-5
clone_size: many
cdr3_aa: CASSGRGGQETQYF
cdr3_nt: TGTGCCAGCAGCGGTCGCGGGGGACAAGAGACCCAGTACTTC

v_call: TRBV7-9
d_call: TRBD2
j_call: TRBJ2-7
clone_size: .
cdr3_aa: CASSLGLAGGVGEQYF
cdr3_nt: TGTGCCAGCAGCTTAGGTTTAGCGGGGGGGGTAGGCGAGCAGTACTTC

v_call: TRBV7-3
d_call: .
j_call: TRBJ1-1
clone_size: many
cdr3_aa: CASSLSQVTEAFF
cdr3_nt: TGTGCCAGCAGCTTATCCCAGGTCACTGAAGCTTTCTTT

v_call: TRBV9
d_call: .
j_call: TRBJ2-7
clone_size: .
cdr3_aa: CASSYEPSGVLYEQYF
cdr3_nt: TGTGCCAGCAGTTATGAGCCCTCGGGAGTCTTATACGAGCAGTACTTC

v_call: TRBV29-1
d_call: .
j_call: TRBJ1-1
clone_size: .
cdr3_aa: CSPTGNTEAFF
cdr3_nt: TGCAGTCCGACAGGGAACACTGAAGCTTTCTTT

v_call: TRBV29-1
d_call: TRBD1
j_call: TRBJ2-5
clone_size: .
cdr3_aa: CSVRTGGVATQYF
cdr3_nt: TGCAGCGTGCGGACAGGGGGCGTAGCGACCCAGTACTTC

v_call: TRBV2
d_call: .
j_call: TRBJ1-2
clone_size: many
cdr3_aa: CASSEGQGSSGYTF
cdr3_nt: TGTGCCAGCAGTGAAGGTCAGGGGAGTAGTGGCTACACCTTC

v_call: TRBV7-9
d_call: .
j_call: TRBJ1-1
clone_size: few
cdr3_aa: CASSPTGSATEAFF
cdr3_nt: TGTGCCAGCAGCCCCACAGGGTCGGCAACTGAAGCTTTCTTT

v_call: TRBV24-1
d_call: .
j_call: TRBJ1-2
clone_size: many
cdr3_aa: CATSDRTVYGYTF
cdr3_nt: TGTGCCACCAGTGACAGGACAGTCTATGGCTACACCTTC

v_call: TRBV11-1
d_call: .
j_call: TRBJ1-2
clone_size: .
cdr3_aa: CASSKLVGGQGYGYTF
cdr3_nt: TGTGCCAGCAGCAAGCTTGTGGGGGGCCAAGGGTATGGCTACACCTTC

v_call: TRBV29-1
d_call: .
j_call: TRBJ2-6
clone_size: .
cdr3_aa: CSVEDTGSSGANVLTF
cdr3_nt: TGCAGCGTTGAAGATACGGGGAGCTCTGGGGCCAACGTCCTGACTTTC

v_call: TRBV11-2
d_call: TRBD1
j_call: TRBJ1-5
clone_size: .
cdr3_aa: CASSFGTGRNQPQHF
cdr3_nt: TGTGCCAGCAGCTTTGGGACAGGGAGAAATCAGCCCCAGCATTTT

v_call: TRBV6-5
d_call: .
j_call: TRBJ2-7
clone_size: .
cdr3_aa: CASSSPTGTHEQYF
cdr3_nt: TGTGCCAGCAGTTCCCCGACAGGTACCCACGAGCAGTACTTC

v_call: TRBV7-2
d_call: .
j_call: TRBJ1-2
clone_size: many
cdr3_aa: CASSLGWGNYGYTF
cdr3_nt: TGTGCCAGCAGCTTAGGGTGGGGAAACTATGGCTACACCTTC

v_call: TRBV6-5
d_call: TRBD1
j_call: TRBJ2-7
clone_size: .
cdr3_aa: CASSRPGQGFYEQYF
cdr3_nt: TGTGCCAGCAGTAGACCGGGACAGGGGTTCTACGAGCAGTACTTC

v_call: TRBV7-9
d_call: .
j_call: TRBJ2-5
clone_size: few
cdr3_aa: CASSLGTGRGQEAQYF
cdr3_nt: TGTGCCAGCAGCTTAGGAACCGGTCGGGGGCAAGAGGCCCAGTACTTC

v_call: TRBV14
d_call: .
j_call: TRBJ1-4
clone_size: .
cdr3_aa: CASSQTGMDEKLFF
cdr3_nt: TGTGCCAGCAGCCAAACAGGGATGGATGAAAAACTGTTTTTT

v_call: TRBV6-6
d_call: .
j_call: TRBJ2-5
clone_size: .
cdr3_aa: CASSYSGGRGVRETQYF
cdr3_nt: TGTGCCAGCAGTTACTCGGGTGGGAGGGGGGTGCGGGAGACCCAGTACTTC

v_call: TRBV20-1
d_call: .
j_call: TRBJ1-4
clone_size: .
cdr3_aa: CSASGQEDEKLFF
cdr3_nt: TGCAGTGCTAGTGGGCAGGAAGATGAAAAACTGTTTTTT

v_call: TRBV7-9
d_call: TRBD1
j_call: TRBJ2-7
clone_size: many
cdr3_aa: CASIRQGGYEQYF
cdr3_nt: TGTGCCAGCATCCGACAGGGCGGCTACGAGCAGTACTTC

v_call: TRBV20-1
d_call: TRBD1
j_call: TRBJ2-2
clone_size: .
cdr3_aa: CSARVRDRGTTGELFF
cdr3_nt: TGCAGTGCTAGGGTCCGGGACAGGGGGACCACCGGGGAGCTGTTTTTT

v_call: TRBV9
d_call: .
j_call: TRBJ2-5
clone_size: many
cdr3_aa: CASSVPPQETQYF
cdr3_nt: TGTGCCAGCAGCGTCCCTCCGCAAGAGACCCAGTACTTC

v_call: TRBV20-1
d_call: TRBD2
j_call: TRBJ2-7
clone_size: .
cdr3_aa: CSSGGTYEQYF
cdr3_nt: TGCAGTTCCGGGGGGACCTACGAGCAGTACTTC

v_call: TRBV7-2
d_call: .
j_call: TRBJ1-2
clone_size: many
cdr3_aa: CASRADRSYGYTF
cdr3_nt: TGTGCCAGCAGGGCTGACAGAAGCTATGGCTACACCTTC

v_call: TRBV7-8
d_call: .
j_call: TRBJ2-5
clone_size: many
cdr3_aa: CASSLLTGTQETQYF
cdr3_nt: TGTGCCAGCAGCCTCTTGACAGGAACCCAAGAGACCCAGTACTTC

v_call: TRBV19
d_call: .
j_call: TRBJ1-2
clone_size: .
cdr3_aa: CASNGHGNYGYTF
cdr3_nt: TGTGCCAGCAATGGACACGGGAACTATGGCTACACCTTC

v_call: TRBV7-8
d_call: .
j_call: TRBJ1-6
clone_size: .
cdr3_aa: CASNLRGQNSPLHF
cdr3_nt: TGTGCCAGCAATTTACGGGGCCAGAATTCACCCCTCCACTTT

v_call: TRBV5-1
d_call: TRBD1
j_call: TRBJ1-2
clone_size: few
cdr3_aa: CASSSSGTGATNYGYTF
cdr3_nt: TGCGCCAGCAGCTCGTCCGGGACAGGAGCAACTAACTATGGCTACACCTTC

v_call: TRBV4-1
d_call: .
j_call: TRBJ2-7
clone_size: few
cdr3_aa: CASSYLRRGGLPYEQYF
cdr3_nt: TGTGCCAGCAGTTACCTTAGGCGGGGCGGGTTACCCTACGAGCAGTACTTC

v_call: TRBV29-1
d_call: .
j_call: TRBJ1-2
clone_size: many
cdr3_aa: CSVEEAGAGYGYTF
cdr3_nt: TGCAGCGTTGAAGAGGCAGGGGCGGGCTATGGCTACACCTTC

v_call: TRBV5-1
d_call: TRBD2
j_call: TRBJ2-7
clone_size: few
cdr3_aa: CASSWGLAGLYEQYF
cdr3_nt: TGCGCCAGCAGCTGGGGACTAGCGGGACTCTACGAGCAGTACTTC

v_call: TRBV20-1
d_call: TRBD2
j_call: TRBJ2-2
clone_size: few
cdr3_aa: CSAGGLAGVTGELFF
cdr3_nt: TGCAGTGCAGGGGGACTAGCGGGAGTGACCGGGGAGCTGTTTTTT

v_call: TRBV12-3/TRBV12-4
d_call: .
j_call: TRBJ2-7
clone_size: .
cdr3_aa: CASSFFPGAYEQYF
cdr3_nt: TGTGCCAGCAGTTTCTTTCCGGGGGCTTACGAGCAGTACTTC

v_call: TRBV25-1
d_call: TRBD1
j_call: TRBJ1-1
clone_size: .
cdr3_aa: CASDRVRNTEAFF
cdr3_nt: TGTGCTAGCGACAGGGTGAGGAACACTGAAGCTTTCTTT

v_call: TRBV2
d_call: .
j_call: TRBJ1-6
clone_size: many
cdr3_aa: CASSGQGGNSPLHF
cdr3_nt: TGTGCCAGCAGCGGTCAGGGCGGAAATTCACCCCTCCACTTT

v_call: TRBV7-9
d_call: .
j_call: TRBJ2-7
clone_size: many
cdr3_aa: CASSLVGGHGIDEQYF
cdr3_nt: TGTGCCAGCAGCTTAGTTGGGGGGCACGGGATCGACGAGCAGTACTTC

v_call: TRBV20-1
d_call: .
j_call: TRBJ2-5
clone_size: .
cdr3_aa: CSARDRTGVGETQCF
cdr3_nt: TGCAGTGCTAGAGATCGGACGGGGGTCGGAGAGACCCAGTGCTTC

v_call: TRBV6-5
d_call: .
j_call: TRBJ1-6
clone_size: .
cdr3_aa: CASSESQNSPLHF
cdr3_nt: TGTGCCAGCAGTGAATCCCAGAATTCACCCCTCCACTTT

v_call: TRBV7-9
d_call: .
j_call: TRBJ2-7
clone_size: .
cdr3_aa: CASRSSGSYEQYF
cdr3_nt: TGTGCCAGCAGGTCGAGCGGGTCCTACGAGCAGTACTTC

v_call: TRBV6-4
d_call: .
j_call: TRBJ2-7
clone_size: .
cdr3_aa: CASSENEFPAPYEQYF
cdr3_nt: TGTGCCAGCAGTGAAAACGAGTTCCCGGCGCCCTACGAGCAGTACTTC

v_call: TRBV7-2
d_call: .
j_call: TRBJ1-5
clone_size: .
cdr3_aa: CASSVGARSISPQHF
cdr3_nt: TGTGCCAGCTCCGTGGGGGCCAGATCAATCAGCCCCCAGCATTTT

v_call: TRBV7-8
d_call: .
j_call: TRBJ2-7
clone_size: .
cdr3_aa: CASSLQQTGLGVCEQYF
cdr3_nt: TGTGCCAGCAGCTTGCAACAGACCGGACTGGGGGTCTGCGAGCAGTACTTC

v_call: TRBV10-3
d_call: TRBD1
j_call: TRBJ1-2
clone_size: .
cdr3_aa: CAISGGDGTGSNGYTF
cdr3_nt: TGTGCCATCAGCGGAGGGGACGGGACAGGGTCTAATGGCTACACCTTC

v_call: TRBV7-3
d_call: TRBD1
j_call: TRBJ1-2
clone_size: many
cdr3_aa: CASSSPPRQGRTNYGYTF
cdr3_nt: TGTGCCAGCAGCTCGCCACCCAGACAGGGCAGGACTAACTATGGCTACACCTTC

v_call: TRBV10-3
d_call: .
j_call: TRBJ2-7
clone_size: once
cdr3_aa: CATSETAGDSYEQYF
cdr3_nt: TGTGCCACCAGTGAGACAGCGGGCGATTCCTACGAGCAGTACTTC

v_call: TRBV10-3
d_call: .
j_call: TRBJ1-1
clone_size: .
cdr3_aa: CASGTLRAEAFF
cdr3_nt: TGTGCCAGCGGGACTCTCAGGGCTGAAGCTTTCTTT